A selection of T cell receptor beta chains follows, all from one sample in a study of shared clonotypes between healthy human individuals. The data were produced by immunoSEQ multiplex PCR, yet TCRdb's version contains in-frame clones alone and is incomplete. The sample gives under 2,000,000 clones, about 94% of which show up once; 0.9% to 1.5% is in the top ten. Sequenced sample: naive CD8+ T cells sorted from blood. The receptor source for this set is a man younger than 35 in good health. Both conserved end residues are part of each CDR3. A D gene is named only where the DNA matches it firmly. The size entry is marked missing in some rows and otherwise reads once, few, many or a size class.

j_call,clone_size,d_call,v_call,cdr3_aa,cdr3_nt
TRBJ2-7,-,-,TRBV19,CASSMWDPSREQYF,TGTGCCAGTAGTATGTGGGACCCTTCTCGCGAGCAGTACTTC
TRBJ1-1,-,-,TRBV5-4,CASSFGTLEAFF,TGTGCCAGCAGCTTCGGGACACTTGAAGCTTTCTTT
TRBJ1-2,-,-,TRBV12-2,CASRFPTPDSRNYGYTF,TGTGCAAGTCGCTTCCCCACACCGGACAGTCGTAACTATGGCTACACCTTC
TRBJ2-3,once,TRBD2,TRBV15,CATSSPTRASGELSIGTQYF,TGTGCCACCAGCAGCCCCACCCGGGCTAGCGGGGAGCTTTCGATCGGTACGCAGTATTTT
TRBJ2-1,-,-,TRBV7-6,CASSLALGALRNEQFF,TGTGCCAGCAGCTTAGCGCTCGGGGCCTTGCGCAATGAGCAGTTCTTC
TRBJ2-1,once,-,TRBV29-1,CSVEWGYTYNEQFF,TGCAGCGTTGAATGGGGATACACCTACAATGAGCAGTTCTTC
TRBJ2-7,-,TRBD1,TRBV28,CASSQGQRPYEQYF,TGTGCCAGCAGTCAGGGACAGCGACCCTACGAGCAGTACTTC
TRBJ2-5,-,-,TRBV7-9,CASSLERERETQYF,TGTGCCAGCAGCTTAGAACGGGAAAGGGAGACCCAGTACTTC
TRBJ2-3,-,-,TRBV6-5,CASSKHALDTQYF,TGTGCCAGCAGTAAACATGCGTTGGATACGCAGTATTTT
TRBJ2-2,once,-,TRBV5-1,CASSPYTGWAPGELFF,TGCGCCAGCAGCCCCTACACCGGTTGGGCGCCCGGGGAGCTGTTTTTT
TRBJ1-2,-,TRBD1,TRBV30,CAWSLQGDYGYTF,TGTGCCTGGAGTTTACAGGGGGACTATGGCTACACCTTC
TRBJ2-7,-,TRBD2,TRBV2,CASSDPGLAEYEQYF,TGTGCCAGCAGCGATCCGGGACTAGCGGAATACGAGCAGTACTTC
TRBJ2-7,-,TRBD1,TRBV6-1,CASRGGTGYEQYF,TGTGCCAGCAGAGGCGGGACAGGCTACGAGCAGTACTTC
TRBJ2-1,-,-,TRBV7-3,CASSPAGSDEQFF,TGTGCCAGCAGCCCCGCTGGGAGCGATGAGCAGTTCTTC
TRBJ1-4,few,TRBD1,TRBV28,CASSSRTGGLENEKLFF,TGTGCCAGCAGTTCCCGGACAGGGGGCTTGGAGAATGAAAAACTGTTTTTT
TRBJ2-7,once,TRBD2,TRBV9,CASSAKSGGYEQYF,TGTGCCAGCAGCGCAAAGAGCGGGGGCTACGAGCAGTACTTC
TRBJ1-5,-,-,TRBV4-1,CASSQVDGLHQPQHF,TGCGCCAGCAGCCAAGTCGACGGGCTTCATCAGCCCCAGCATTTT
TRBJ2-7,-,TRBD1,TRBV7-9,CASSPQGAFSYEQYF,TGTGCCAGCAGCCCCCAGGGGGCCTTCTCCTACGAGCAGTACTTC
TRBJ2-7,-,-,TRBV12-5,CASGFQPSREQYF,TGTGCTAGTGGCTTTCAACCCTCACGAGAGCAGTACTTC
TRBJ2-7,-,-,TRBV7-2,CASSLAARSYEQYF,TGTGCCAGCAGCTTAGCGGCTAGGTCCTACGAGCAGTACTTC
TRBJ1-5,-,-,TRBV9,CASSVSSDNQPQHF,TGTGCCAGCAGCGTATCTAGTGACAATCAGCCCCAGCATTTT
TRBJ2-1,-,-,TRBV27,CASSAAVSSYNEQFF,TGTGCCAGCAGCGCGGCCGTTAGCTCCTACAATGAGCAGTTCTTC
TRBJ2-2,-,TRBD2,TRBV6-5,CASSYSTSSGELFF,TGTGCCAGCAGTTACTCGACTAGCTCCGGGGAGCTGTTTTTT
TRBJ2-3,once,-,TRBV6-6,CASSSSSEGLTDTQYF,TGTGCCAGCAGTTCCTCTAGCGAGGGGCTCACAGATACGCAGTATTTT
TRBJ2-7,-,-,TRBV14,CASSVDKAYEQYF,TGTGCCAGCAGCGTCGACAAAGCCTACGAGCAGTACTTC
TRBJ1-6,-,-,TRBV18,CASRRGSYNSPLHF,TGTGCCAGCCGAAGGGGCTCCTATAATTCACCCCTCCACTTT
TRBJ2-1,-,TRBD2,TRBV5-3,CARMREGLAGGPHNEQFF,TGTGCCCGTATGAGGGAAGGACTAGCGGGAGGGCCCCACAATGAGCAGTTCTTC
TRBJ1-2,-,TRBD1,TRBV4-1,CASSLGTGGNYGYTF,TGCGCCAGCAGCCTGGGGACAGGGGGTAACTATGGCTACACCTTC
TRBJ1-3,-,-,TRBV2,CASSGGEGRGNTIYF,TGTGCCAGCAGTGGTGGTGAGGGGAGGGGAAACACCATATATTTT
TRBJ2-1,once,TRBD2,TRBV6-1,CASSGLTAGGWEDEQFF,TGTGCCAGCAGTGGTCTTACAGCGGGGGGCTGGGAGGATGAGCAGTTCTTC
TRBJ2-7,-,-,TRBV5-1,CASTLAKGYEQYF,TGCGCCAGCACCCTGGCAAAGGGATACGAGCAGTACTTC
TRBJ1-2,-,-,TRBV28,CASSPGFYGYTF,TGTGCCAGCAGCCCTGGATTCTATGGCTACACCTTC
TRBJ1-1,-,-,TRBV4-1,CASSQGDGGGTEAFF,TGCGCCAGCAGCCAAGGGGATGGGGGAGGCACTGAAGCTTTCTTT
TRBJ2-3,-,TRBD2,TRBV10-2,CASSVAGASTDTQYF,TGCGCCAGCAGCGTAGCGGGAGCAAGCACAGATACGCAGTATTTT
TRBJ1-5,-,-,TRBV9,CASSADNNQPQHF,TGTGCCAGCAGCGCCGACAACAATCAGCCCCAGCATTTT
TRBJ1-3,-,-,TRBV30,CAWRGGSIIYF,TGTGCCTGGAGGGGCGGGTCCATTATATATTTT
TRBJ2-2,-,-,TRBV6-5,CASSYGTLNTGELFF,TGTGCCAGCAGTTACGGGACTTTGAACACCGGGGAGCTGTTTTTT
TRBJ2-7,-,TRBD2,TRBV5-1,CASSPGAGGENEQYF,TGCGCCAGCAGCCCTGGGGCGGGAGGGGAGAACGAGCAGTACTTC
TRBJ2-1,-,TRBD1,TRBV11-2,CASSLDPGGVNEQFF,TGTGCCAGCAGCTTAGACCCAGGGGGAGTCAATGAGCAGTTCTTC
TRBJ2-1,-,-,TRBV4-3,CASSSLDSYNEQFF,TGCGCCAGCAGCTCCCTCGACTCCTACAATGAGCAGTTCTTC
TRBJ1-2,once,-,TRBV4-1,CASRSFDPYGYTF,TGCGCCAGCCGATCCTTTGACCCATATGGCTACACCTTC
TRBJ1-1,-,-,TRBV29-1,CSVEGSGVGTEAFF,TGCAGCGTTGAAGGATCAGGGGTAGGGACTGAAGCTTTCTTT
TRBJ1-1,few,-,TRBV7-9,CASSFPGVGTEAFF,TGTGCCAGCAGCTTTCCAGGAGTGGGCACTGAAGCTTTCTTT
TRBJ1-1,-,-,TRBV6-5,CASSSDTIEAFF,TGTGCCAGCAGTTCGGACACTATTGAAGCTTTCTTT
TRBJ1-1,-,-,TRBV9,CASSETGMNTEAFF,TGTGCCAGCAGCGAGACAGGAATGAACACTGAAGCTTTCTTT
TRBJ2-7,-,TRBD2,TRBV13,CASSSSGGKSYEQYF,TGTGCCAGCAGCTCTAGCGGGGGGAAATCCTACGAGCAGTACTTC
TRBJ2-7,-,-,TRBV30,CAWSAQGHEQYF,TGTGCCTGGAGTGCTCAGGGCCACGAGCAGTACTTC
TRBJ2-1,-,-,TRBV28,CASQGGSSYNEQFF,TGTGCCAGTCAGGGGGGTAGCTCCTACAATGAGCAGTTCTTC
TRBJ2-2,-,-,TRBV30,CAWRGGTGELFF,TGTGCCTGGAGGGGCGGCACCGGGGAGCTGTTTTTT
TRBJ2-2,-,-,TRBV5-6,CASSWVPDTGELFF,TGTGCCAGCAGCTGGGTCCCTGACACCGGGGAGCTGTTTTTT